This T cell receptor (beta chain) was documented in a study of CD8 T cells in Susac syndrome (dated by TCRdb to the late 2010s). About the full investigation: The study used repertoire sequencing to test whether antigen drove CD8+ T cell activation and differentiation in Susac syndrome. Clonality of the CD8+ T cell repertoire was compared between roughly twelve healthy donors, roughly 14 Susac syndrome patients and roughly 15 multiple sclerosis patients.

V is pared back by 3 bases and J by 0 bases, with 16 bases lying between the germline termini. Including the terminal cysteine and phenylalanine, the CDR3 comprises 17 residues. The DNA shown is the 51-base CDR3, in frame from base 1. The germline V gene yields MNHNS for CDR1 and SASEGT for CDR2. General study outcomes and caveats: The TCR sequencing and HLA analysis was acknowledged to have included a relatively small number of individuals.

RNA was extracted with the RNeasy kit and about 0.5 to 1 ug was reverse transcribed using random hexamers. TCR beta CDR3 regions were amplified with the immunoSEQ multiplex PCR assay covering 54 Vbeta and 13 Jbeta segments. PCR amplification bias was corrected using a synthetic template baseline for primer optimization and computational correction. For the original study's pipeline: Reads were annotated to V, D and J genes according to IMGT and were analyzed with immunoSEQ Analyzer, with only productive sequences retained. Clonality was computed as one minus Shannon entropy normalized by log2 of the number of productive unique sequences. Public and private clones were assessed among the 100 most prevalent clones of each patient and control. Clones were defined as Susac-specific if absent from the healthy and MS cohorts, from 1052 published viral clones and from other ImmuneACCESS disease sequences. The public reads were reanalyzed by TCRdb: fastp trimming at Q25, MiXCR alignment, in-frame beta chains only. CDR3 protein sequences are deduplicated, and each keeps its most common genes and DNA. The V and J calls shown here were made by TCRdb, not taken from the authors' results. A total of 70,000 to 100,000 distinct CDR3 sequences appear in this sample, about 93% of them only once. Around 0.31% of the sample goes to the ten largest clones.

For this clonotype: Its antigen target is currently unknown. Per-base quality was not reported, and no clone a single base away is much larger than it.

High-throughput TCR beta sequencing profiled peripheral blood CD8+ and CD4+ T cells from healthy donors, Susac syndrome patients and multiple sclerosis patients. Healthy donors were included as age- and sex-matched controls. Bulk CD8+ and CD4+ T cells were purified by magnetic negative isolation, whereas CD8+ TEMRA cells were enriched by FACS. Blood was collected in EDTA tubes and processed within 24 hours, with PBMCs isolated through density gradient centrifugation. PBMCs intended for TCR sequencing were cryopreserved in liquid nitrogen and were subsequently thawed in a 37 degrees C water bath. Purity of sorted or isolated CD4+, CD8+ and CD8+ TEMRA cells was at least 90%.

The material sequenced was CD8+ T cells from PBMCs. This clonotype originated in a human donor in good health. This chain joins TRBV6-1 to TRBJ2-3, with a tentative D gene TRBD2 over 6 matching bases. The sequenced DNA: TGTGCCAGCAGTGAGAAGGTTTGGGGGGTTAGCACAGATACGCAGTATTTT. Translated, it reads CASSEKVWGVSTDTQYF.